A single sample gave rise to the 31 T cell receptor beta chains below, sequenced in a study of radiation and T cells in renal cell carcinoma. Repertoires were generated with immunoSEQ multiplex PCR, while TCRdb's copy carries only in-frame clones and drops some. In the table there are 150,000 to 180,000 clones, 80% to 90% of which are singletons. Time point described: blood 2 weeks post-SBRT. Treatment denoted: 15 Gy SBRT to primary tumor, nephrectomy 4 weeks later. The specimen comprised blood, sampled from a patient whose treatment included radiotherapy and nephrectomy. These receptors originate from a woman aged 45-60 years with renal cell carcinoma.

For the CDR3, the DNA is TGTGCCAGCAGGAGGACTAGCTCGAACACCGGGGAGCTGTTTTTT. Residues: CASRRTSSNTGELFF. The genes are TRBV7-3 and TRBJ2-2, with 8 bases that match TRBD2. Per germline, CDR1 SGHTA and CDR2 FQGTGA. J gave up 0 bases and V 6 bases, and 3 bases lay outside the gene matches. The CDR3 totals 15 residues.

This clone has only one observation. The chain employs TRBV5-1 and TRBJ2-1, with TRBD1 matching over 7 bases. V lost 0 bases and J lost 5; bases outside the gene matches: 5. Germline CDR1 is SGHRS and CDR2 is YFSETQ. The CDR3 length is 15 residues. The CDR3 DNA sequence: TGCGCCAGCAGCTTGGAAGGGGGCAAAGACAATGAGCAGTTCTTC. Protein sequence: CASSLEGGKDNEQFF. Using reference TRBV5-1 and TRBJ2-1 for the parts outside the CDR3, the full variable domain is KAGVTQTPRYLIKTRGQQVTLSCSPISGHRSVSWYQQTPGQGLQFLFEYFSETQRNKGNFPGRFSGRQFSNSRSEMNVSTLELGDSALYLCASSLEGGKDNEQFFGPGTRLTVL.

The rearrangement links TRBV14 to TRBJ2-3, with TRBD2 matching 9 bases. Unmatched junction bases numbered 15, after V lost 3 bases and J lost 5 bases. Looked up from germline, CDR1 is SGHDN and CDR2 is FVKESK. CDR3 length: 18 amino acids. CDR3 sequence reads: CASSHQRYRRGGLDTQYF. CDR3 DNA: TGTGCCAGCAGCCACCAGAGGTATAGGCGGGGGGGCCTAGATACGCAGTATTTT.

The chain links TRBV2 to TRBJ1-1, with D hard to call. The V end was cut by 3 bases, the J end by 4 bases, with 9 bases between. The germline V gene has CDR1 SNHLY and CDR2 FYNNEI. The CDR3 sequence is 13 residues long. CDR3: CASSDGEGTEAFF. The CDR3 DNA sequence: TGTGCCAGCAGTGACGGGGAGGGCACTGAAGCTTTCTTT.

The J gene is TRBJ2-3, the V gene TRBV6-1; D call uncertain. CDR3 size: 12 residues. Germline CDR1 is MNHNS and CDR2 is SASEGT. The V end lost 4 bases, the J end lost 3 bases, and 5 bases lay between the germline ends. DNA for the CDR3: TGTGCCAGCAGTGCTTGGACAGATACGCAGTATTTT. Its protein is CASSAWTDTQYF.

The rearrangement links TRBV2 to TRBJ1-1; 7 positions agree with TRBD1. V lost 6 bases, J lost 1 base, and 14 bases stayed unmatched. The germline CDR1 and CDR2 sequences are SNHLY and FYNNEI. This CDR3 has 17 residues. In DNA, the CDR3 is TGTGCCAGCAGGAAAGGGGGCCTCGGGGGGAAGAACACTGAAGCTTTCTTT. Protein product: CASRKGGLGGKNTEAFF.

The CDR3 bases are TGTGCCAGCAGTGAAGGGGAGAGCACAGATACGCAGTATTTT. This gives the protein CASSEGESTDTQYF. This chain uses TRBV6-1 with TRBJ2-3; D is perhaps TRBD2 (5 bases). The V gene's germline CDR1 is MNHNS and CDR2 SASEGT. This CDR3 contains 14 residues. V lost 1 base and J lost 0, with 5 bases in between.

J is TRBJ2-7 and V is TRBV15, with D possibly matching TRBD1 (6 bases). The CDR3 consists of 16 residues. Trimming left V 5 bases short and J 0 bases short, with 17 bases between. The germline V gene has CDR1 LNHNV and CDR2 YYDKDF (reference sequence). The CDR3, as DNA: TGTGCCACCAGCTGGGGGCAGACAGTAAGCTCCTACGAGCAGTACTTC. Residues: CATSWGQTVSSYEQYF.

V and J are TRBV19 and TRBJ1-4, with no clear D. V was cut by 4 bases and J by 7 bases, with 13 bases left in between. Germline-derived CDR1 and CDR2 are LNHDA and SQIVND (reference sequence). CDR3 size: 14 residues. The CDR3 here is CASSTRQGLEKLFF. The CDR3 DNA is TGTGCCAGTAGTACAAGACAAGGCCTTGAAAAACTGTTTTTT.

This clone appeared a few times. This sample also contains other DNA sequences that code for the same CDR3. V gene TRBV7-9 combines with J gene TRBJ1-2; D ambiguous. V was pared by 1 base and J by 3 bases, with 3 bases between. Germline values: CDR1 SEHNR, CDR2 FQNEAQ (reference sequence). The length of the CDR3 is 12 residues. The CDR3 coding sequence is TGTGCCAGCAGCTTAGGCGACTATGGCTACACCTTC. Translation gives CASSLGDYGYTF.

The chain uses TRBV6-5 and TRBJ1-5; D gene uncertain. CDR3 length equals 13 residues. Germline CDR1 and CDR2: MNHEY and SVGAGI. V was shortened by 0 bases and J by 3 bases, with 3 bases between the two germline ends. Written as DNA, the CDR3 is TGTGCCAGCAGTTACTCCGACAATCAGCCCCAGCATTTT. This codes for CASSYSDNQPQHF.

This chain connects TRBV18 to TRBJ1-6; D is possibly TRBD1 (5 bases). The V gene lost 6 bases and the J gene lost 6 bases, with 12 bases spanning the gap. The CDR3 covers 14 residues. Germline V gene lookup returns CDR1 KGHSH and CDR2 LQKENI. The CDR3 here is CASSRDAFNSPLHF. CDR3 in DNA: TGTGCCAGCTCTCGGGACGCCTTTAATTCACCCCTCCACTTT.

The CDR3 bases are TGTGCCTGGAGTAGGACGCTTAGTAACCACTATGGCTACACCTTC. Translated, it gives CAWSRTLSNHYGYTF. The rearrangement links TRBV30 to TRBJ1-2; D remains unclear. Germline V gene data show CDR1 as GTSNPN and CDR2 as SVGIG (reference sequence). The V gene lost 2 bases and the J gene lost 3 bases, with 16 bases spanning the gap. The CDR3 is made up of 15 amino acids.

To note about this clone: A read error may account for a junction end that differs from germline. The V and J genes are TRBV7-7 and TRBJ2-2; 9 bases match TRBD2. Germline V gives CDR1 SSHAT, CDR2 FNYEAQ (reference sequence). The CDR3 totals 17 residues. The chain's CDR3 is CASSLNSGGPSTGELFF. For the CDR3, the DNA is TGTGCTAGCAGCTTAAACAGCGGGGGGCCGAGCACCGGGGAGCTGTTTTTT. Together with reference TRBV7-7 and TRBJ2-2, the CDR3 gives the full variable domain: GAGVSQSPRYKVTKRGQDVTLRCDPISSHATLYWYQQALGQGPEFLTYFNYEAQPDKSGLPSDRFSAERPEGSISTLTIQRTEQRDSAMYRCASSLNSGGPSTGELFFGEGSRLTVL.

This clone occurred once. V and J are TRBV30 and TRBJ1-2, with a tentative D call TRBD1 (6 bases). The CDR3 consists of 17 residues. The germline V gene has CDR1 GTSNPN and CDR2 SVGIG (reference sequence). V was cut by 0 bases and J by 2 bases, with 19 bases left in between. CDR3 region: CAWSVPYPGGGNYGYTF. The CDR3 nucleotides read TGTGCCTGGAGTGTACCATATCCCGGGGGCGGCAACTATGGCTACACCTTC.

This clone has just one count. This chain uses TRBV14 with TRBJ1-1; possibly TRBD1 for D (5 bases). Trimming shortened V by 4 bases and J by 5 bases, and 17 bases separated the two germline ends. This CDR3 region has 15 residues. Per germline, CDR1 SGHDN and CDR2 FVKESK. CDR3 region: CASSPGPGRWTEAFF. The CDR3 coding sequence is TGTGCCAGCAGCCCAGGACCAGGGAGGTGGACTGAAGCTTTCTTT.

The chain has TRBV6-5 and TRBJ1-6, with D uncertain. The CDR3 covers 14 residues. V dropped 10 bases and J dropped 10 bases, with 20 bases sitting between them. CDR1 MNHEY and CDR2 SVGAGI come from the germline V gene. CDR3 residues: CATRTVPVSSPLHF. For the CDR3, the DNA is TGTGCCACCCGGACCGTACCTGTTAGCTCACCCCTCCACTTT.

The J gene is TRBJ2-1, the V gene TRBV6-6, with unresolved D. Germline CDR1 and CDR2: MNHNY and SVGAGI (reference sequence). Trimming removed 6 bases at V and 5 bases at J, with 2 bases between. The CDR3 has 10 residues. The CDR3 loop reads CASSNNEQFF. In DNA, the CDR3 is TGTGCCAGCAGCAACAATGAGCAGTTCTTC.

A word on this clone: The same CDR3 is also encoded by other DNA sequences in this sample. The chain has TRBV10-3 and TRBJ2-3; D gene ambiguous. CDR3 length: 14 residues. Germline V lookup: CDR1 ENHRY, CDR2 SYGVKD. Trimming shortened V by 0 bases and J by 3 bases, and 7 bases separated the two germline ends. CDR3 in amino acids: CAISESSGTDTQYF. Here the CDR3 DNA reads TGTGCCATCAGTGAGTCGAGTGGGACAGATACGCAGTATTTT.

The genes are TRBV6-1 and TRBJ2-2, with a possible D match to TRBD1 (6 bases). Trimming shortened V by 5 bases and J by 5 bases, and 12 bases separated the two germline ends. The CDR3 is 14 residues long. The germline CDR1 and CDR2 sequences are MNHNS and SASEGT. The CDR3 region is CASSLLDRTGELFF. CDR3 in DNA: TGTGCCAGCAGTCTCCTAGACAGGACCGGGGAGCTGTTTTTT.

The chain couples TRBV19 to TRBJ2-1; TRBD1 aligns across 9 bases. After removal of 4 bases from V and 7 bases from J, the junction contained 5 bases not matched to a gene. CDR1 is LNHDA, CDR2 SQIVND, per germline (reference sequence). The CDR3 is 14 amino acids. The CDR3 DNA reads as TGTGCCAGTAGTAACCCGGGACAGGGTAATGAGCAGTTCTTC. Protein product: CASSNPGQGNEQFF.

The V and J genes are TRBV2 and TRBJ2-1; 10 bases map to TRBD2. Losses at the gene ends were 4 bases for V and 5 bases for J; bases not matched to a gene: 20. The CDR3 is 20 amino acids. The germline CDR1 and CDR2 sequences are SNHLY and FYNNEI. CDR3 DNA sequence: TGTGCCAGCAGTGCCATACCTACCGGGCTAGCGGGGGCCCGTGACAATGAGCAGTTCTTC. Translation gives CASSAIPTGLAGARDNEQFF. Looking up the rest from reference TRBV2 and TRBJ2-1 gives the full variable domain: EPEVTQTPSHQVTQMGQEVILRCVPISNHLYFYWYRQILGQKVEFLVSFYNNEISEKSEIFDDQFSVERPDGSNFTLKIRSTKLEDSAMYFCASSAIPTGLAGARDNEQFFGPGTRLTVL.

This CDR3 is CASSETRGSSSYEQYF. In nucleotides, the CDR3 is TGTGCCAGCAGTGAAACTCGAGGGTCCAGCTCCTACGAGCAGTACTTC. The chain employs TRBV6-1 and TRBJ2-7, with D possibly matching TRBD2 (5 bases). CDR1 and CDR2 (germline): MNHNS, SASEGT. The CDR3 spans 16 residues. V lost 2 bases and J 0 bases, leaving 14 bases between the germline ends.

In its sample, this clone was seen once. The chain uses TRBV5-1 and TRBJ2-5, with TRBD1 matching over 8 bases. Germline CDR1 and CDR2: SGHRS and YFSETQ. This CDR3 contains 15 residues. With V trimmed by 5 bases and J by 4 bases, 10 bases remained unmatched. This CDR3 reads CASRLETGDLETQYF. The CDR3, as DNA: TGCGCCAGCAGATTAGAGACAGGGGATTTAGAGACCCAGTACTTC.

The chain employs TRBV5-4 and TRBJ2-2, with no clear D. The germline gives CDR1 SGHNT, CDR2 YYREEE (reference sequence). The CDR3 sequence is 12 residues long. V was pared by 4 bases and J by 3 bases, with 4 bases between. The CDR3 here is CASSRYTGELFF. DNA of the CDR3: TGTGCCAGCAGCCGATACACCGGGGAGCTGTTTTTT.

As DNA, the CDR3 is TGTGCCAGCAGCTACTCAAGGGGAGAGACCCAGTACTTC. This codes for CASSYSRGETQYF. This chain uses TRBV7-6 with TRBJ2-5; tentatively, D is TRBD1 (5 bases). Germline CDR1 is SGHVS and CDR2 is FNYEAQ. The CDR3 is 13 amino acids. The V end lost 4 bases, the J end lost 4 bases, and 10 bases lay between the germline ends. Together with reference TRBV7-6 and TRBJ2-5, the CDR3 gives the full variable domain: GAGVSQSPRYKVTKRGQDVALRCDPISGHVSLYWYRQALGQGPEFLTYFNYEAQQDKSGLPNDRFSAERPEGSISTLTIQRTEQRDSAMYRCASSYSRGETQYFGPGTRLLVL.

This clone was seen only once. The gene calls are TRBV5-6 and TRBJ2-7; possible D gene TRBD2, 5 bases. Trimming left V 3 bases short and J 6 bases short, with 16 bases between. The germline V gene has CDR1 SGHDT and CDR2 YYEEEE. This CDR3 is built from 14 residues. The CDR3 nucleotides read TGTGCCAGCAGCTACTTAACTAGGACCACCGAGCAGTACTTC. Protein product: CASSYLTRTTEQYF.

This clone was seen just once. The CDR3 DNA reads TGTGCCAGCAGCTTGTTGCAGGGAATAGGCGGGGAGCTGTTTTTT. Translated, it gives CASSLLQGIGGELFF. This rearrangement joins TRBV5-5 to TRBJ2-2, with D maybe TRBD1 (5 bases). The CDR3 is made up of 15 amino acids. Trimming cost V 1 base and J 7 bases, with 14 bases left between them. The germline V gene has CDR1 SGHKS and CDR2 YYEKEE (reference sequence).

The V call is TRBV18, the J call TRBJ1-2; 8 bases line up with TRBD1. Per the germline V gene, CDR1 is KGHSH and CDR2 is LQKENI. Losses at the gene ends were 2 bases for V and 4 bases for J; bases not matched to a gene: 9. The CDR3 is 16 residues long. The CDR3 coding sequence is TGTGCCAGCTCACCAGGGACAGGATTATTGGGCTATGGCTACACCTTC. Protein: CASSPGTGLLGYGYTF.

A remark on this clone: The junction differs from germline at one of its ends, possibly a read error. The rearrangement joins TRBV7-7 to TRBJ2-1, with D hard to call. Germline V gene sequence: CDR1 SSHAT, CDR2 FNYEAQ (reference sequence). This CDR3 has 15 residues. This CDR3 reads CASSLDLGSYNEQFF. The DNA of the CDR3 is TGTGCTAGCAGCTTAGACCTTGGCTCCTACAATGAGCAGTTCTTC. The full variable domain, rest sourced from reference TRBV7-7 and TRBJ2-1, is GAGVSQSPRYKVTKRGQDVTLRCDPISSHATLYWYQQALGQGPEFLTYFNYEAQPDKSGLPSDRFSAERPEGSISTLTIQRTEQRDSAMYRCASSLDLGSYNEQFFGPGTRLTVL.

The chain is built from TRBV25-1 and TRBJ2-2; D gene uncertain. The CDR3 length is 14 residues. Germline-derived CDR1 and CDR2 are MGHDK and SYGVNS. V lost 2 bases and J 1 base, leaving 5 bases between the germline ends. CDR3 sequence: CASSEGQNTGELFF. CDR3 in DNA: TGTGCCAGCAGTGAAGGGCAGAACACCGGGGAGCTGTTTTTT.